These 20 T cell receptor beta chains came from one sample sequenced in a study of PD-1 blockade in classical Hodgkin lymphoma (dated by TCRdb to 2018 to 2021). The receptor library was made with the immunoSEQ multiplex PCR assay. As stored in TCRdb, this immuneACCESS dataset retains in-frame rearrangements with V and J assigned. A fraction of the clones does not appear; measured against another copy, unresolved V genes explain less than half of the discrepancy, and the remainder lacks a known reason. Within this sample are about 39,000 clones, with 70% to 85% of them counted one time only. The ten largest account for 9.8% of the sample. Per the publication, the time point label means: cycle 4 day 1 (C4D1), after 6 weeks of nivolumab. Relapse after autologous stem cell transplantation had occurred in all trial patients, and cohorts A, B and C were distinguished by prior brentuximab vedotin exposure.

The source material was peripheral blood mononuclear cells (PBMCs), sampled before the fourth cycle of nivolumab. Receptor source: a human donor with classical Hodgkin lymphoma.

The CDR3, as DNA: TGTGCCAGCGAGACAGGGCCCGCGAACACCGGGGAGCTGTTTTTT. Its protein is CASETGPANTGELFF. The V call is TRBV11-3, the J call TRBJ2-2; TRBD1 matches 7 bases. The length of the CDR3 is 15 residues. V was clipped by 8 bases and J by 0 bases; unmatched bases: 6. Germline values: CDR1 SGHNT, CDR2 YENEEA.

The genes are TRBV5-6 and TRBJ2-7, with a possible D match to TRBD1 (6 bases). Trimming took 3 bases from V and 2 from J, leaving 12 bases between them. Germline V CDR1 and CDR2: SGHDT, YYEEEE. The CDR3 totals 14 residues. The CDR3 loop is CASSSGTPAYEQYF. As DNA, the CDR3 is TGTGCCAGCAGCTCCGGGACACCCGCCTACGAGCAGTACTTC.

The gene calls are TRBV7-2 and TRBJ2-2; D unresolved. Germline CDR1 is SGHTA and CDR2 is FQGNSA. The V end lost 6 bases, the J end lost 5 bases, and 13 bases lay between the germline ends. CDR3 size: 14 residues. CDR3: CASSRPSGTGELFF. For the CDR3, the DNA is TGTGCCAGCAGTCGTCCTAGTGGTACCGGGGAGCTGTTTTTT. The whole variable domain, remainder taken from reference TRBV7-2 and TRBJ2-2, is GAGVSQSPSNKVTEKGKDVELRCDPISGHTALYWYRQSLGQGLEFLIYFQGNSAPDKSGLPSDRFSAERTGGSVSTLTIQRTQQEDSAVYLCASSRPSGTGELFFGEGSRLTVL.

This clone has a handful of counts. V gene TRBV7-2 combines with J gene TRBJ2-3; 7 bases agree with TRBD1. The J segment lost 1 base and the V segment lost 5 bases, leaving 6 bases of the junction unmatched. This CDR3 has 15 amino acids. Germline V CDR1 and CDR2: SGHTA, FQGNSA. The CDR3 spells CASSLQGFGTDTQYF. DNA of the CDR3: TGTGCCAGCAGCCTACAGGGGTTTGGCACAGATACGCAGTATTTT.

The chain has TRBV27 and TRBJ2-3; TRBD2 might be the D (5 bases). Looked up from germline, CDR1 is MNHEY and CDR2 is SMNVEV (reference sequence). V was trimmed by 3 bases and J by 5 bases, leaving 12 bases between them. The CDR3 spans 14 residues. In nucleotides, the CDR3 is TGTGCCAGCAGTTTCCTAGCTTCGAAAGATACGCAGTATTTT. Protein sequence: CASSFLASKDTQYF.

The chain joins TRBV5-5 to TRBJ2-3, with D possibly TRBD2 on 5 matching bases. Germline V gene data show CDR1 as SGHKS and CDR2 as YYEKEE (reference sequence). The CDR3 runs to 14 residues. Trimming cost V 0 bases and J 4 bases, with 9 bases left between them. The DNA of the CDR3 is TGTGCCAGCAGCTTGGTACAGCGGCCAGATACGCAGTATTTT. It codes for CASSLVQRPDTQYF.

The V call is TRBV27, the J call TRBJ1-6, with D unresolved. This CDR3 region has 14 residues. From germline, CDR1 is MNHEY and CDR2 SMNVEV (reference sequence). V dropped 3 bases and J dropped 7 bases, with 10 bases sitting between them. Written as DNA, the CDR3 is TGTGCCAGCAGTTTTTCCATGGGAAATTCACCCCTCCACTTT. This codes for CASSFSMGNSPLHF.

V gene TRBV11-2 combines with J gene TRBJ2-5; weak D call: TRBD1 (6 bases). This CDR3 spans 16 amino acids. Per the germline V gene, CDR1 is SGHAT and CDR2 is FQNNGV. Trimming left V 1 base short and J 5 bases short, with 17 bases between. CDR3: CASSLALGAPGETQYF. The CDR3 coding sequence is TGTGCCAGCAGCTTAGCCCTGGGGGCTCCCGGGGAGACCCAGTACTTC.

The chain combines TRBV30 with TRBJ2-7, with 8 nucleotides matching TRBD1. Germline lookup yields CDR1 GTSNPN and CDR2 SVGIG (reference sequence). This CDR3 has 14 amino acids. V shed 3 bases, J shed 1 base, and the junction held 5 bases outside the gene matches. The chain's CDR3 is CAWRPRGPSYEQYF. Written as DNA, the CDR3 is TGTGCCTGGAGACCCAGGGGGCCATCCTACGAGCAGTACTTC.

This sequence joins TRBV5-5 and TRBJ2-2; unclear D gene. V was trimmed by 0 bases and J by 0 bases, leaving 6 bases between them. Per the germline V gene, CDR1 is SGHKS and CDR2 is YYEKEE (reference sequence). The CDR3 extends over 15 amino acids. The CDR3 sequence: CASSLDPTNTGELFF. The DNA of the CDR3 is TGTGCCAGCAGCTTGGATCCGACGAACACCGGGGAGCTGTTTTTT.

This chain's CDR3 is CASSRDRIPGELFF. DNA of the CDR3: TGTGCCAGCAGCCGGGACAGAATCCCCGGGGAGCTGTTTTTT. This chain links TRBV11-2 with TRBJ2-2; 7 nucleotides align to TRBD1. The junction had 6 bases not matched to a gene; V was cut back by 5 bases and J by 6 bases. The CDR3 is made up of 14 amino acids. Germline assignment: CDR1 SGHAT and CDR2 FQNNGV.

The J gene is TRBJ1-4, the V gene TRBV7-8, with 9 bases fitting TRBD1. The CDR3 contains 14 residues. CDR1 is SGHVS and CDR2 is FQNEAQ in the germline V gene. With 1 base clipped from V and 8 bases from J, the junction kept 2 bases outside the gene matches. CDR3 amino acids: CASSLGTGDEKLFF. The CDR3 coding sequence is TGTGCCAGCAGCTTAGGGACAGGGGACGAAAAACTGTTTTTT.

The chain couples TRBV5-4 to TRBJ2-7; 11 bases are a match to TRBD1. Losses at the gene ends were 4 bases for V and 6 bases for J; bases not matched to a gene: 6. Germline CDR1 is SGHNT and CDR2 is YYREEE (reference sequence). This CDR3 region has 14 residues. CDR3 residues: CASSPWTGGTEQYF. DNA for the CDR3: TGTGCCAGCAGCCCGTGGACAGGGGGCACCGAGCAGTACTTC.

This chain links TRBV7-2 with TRBJ2-7; 7 bases line up with TRBD1. This CDR3 spans 14 amino acids. V lost 5 bases, J lost 4 bases, and 8 bases stayed unmatched. Germline-derived CDR1 and CDR2 are SGHTA and FQGNSA. DNA of the CDR3: TGTGCCAGCAGCCTACCGGGACAGACTTACGAGCAGTACTTC. Translated, it gives CASSLPGQTYEQYF.

The rearrangement links TRBV7-2 to TRBJ1-1, with a weak D call TRBD1 (5 bases). Per the germline V gene, CDR1 is SGHTA and CDR2 is FQGNSA. The CDR3 loop spans 15 amino acids. Trimming removed 1 base at V and 1 base at J, with 10 bases between. The CDR3 loop is CASSLVGGTNTEAFF. In nucleotides, the CDR3 is TGTGCCAGCAGCTTAGTTGGGGGAACGAACACTGAAGCTTTCTTT.

This rearrangement joins TRBV6-5 to TRBJ2-5; D is ambiguous. The CDR3 runs 14 residues. The V gene lost 11 bases and the J gene lost 1 base, with 17 bases spanning the gap. Germline lookup yields CDR1 MNHEY and CDR2 SVGAGI. The CDR3 sequence: CACRVEEAQETQYF. The DNA for the CDR3 is TGTGCCTGCCGGGTGGAAGAGGCCCAAGAGACCCAGTACTTC.

The chain joins TRBV5-6 to TRBJ2-1, with 8 bases lining up with TRBD2. The CDR3 loop spans 16 amino acids. CDR1 is SGHDT, CDR2 YYEEEE, per germline. Trimming took 3 bases from V and 5 from J; bases not matched to a gene: 10. CDR3 nucleotides: TGTGCCAGCAGCTCCGCCTTTATCGGGAGGGACAATGAGCAGTTCTTC. Its translation: CASSSAFIGRDNEQFF.

J is TRBJ2-5 and V is TRBV11-2, with TRBD1 identical over 8 bases. Germline V gives CDR1 SGHAT, CDR2 FQNNGV. The CDR3 covers 14 residues. The junction had 6 bases not matched to a gene; V was cut back by 1 base and J by 8 bases. CDR3 coding DNA: TGTGCCAGCAGCTTAGGGGCAGGGGGCATAACCCAGTACTTC. This gives the protein CASSLGAGGITQYF.

Details on this clone: Relative to the germline gene, one junction end is altered; a read error may explain this. The same CDR3 is also encoded by other DNA sequences in this sample. In DNA form, the CDR3 reads TGTGCCAGCAGTGAAGGTGGGGGGCGTCGAGAAAAATTGTTTTTT. This encodes CASSEGGGRREKLFF. The chain has TRBV25-1 and TRBJ1-4; D is possibly TRBD1 (6 bases). The CDR3 is 15 amino acids. The germline V gene encodes CDR1 MGHDK and CDR2 SYGVNS.

The CDR3 nucleotides read TGTGCCAGCTCACTCTTAACACCGGGACTAAGAACTGAATACAATGAGCAGTTCTTC. As protein: CASSLLTPGLRTEYNEQFF. V is TRBV18 and J is TRBJ2-1; 7 nucleotides agree with TRBD2. This CDR3 has 19 amino acids. J was trimmed by 4 bases and V by 4 bases; bases with no gene match: 19. CDR1 is KGHSH, CDR2 LQKENI, per germline.